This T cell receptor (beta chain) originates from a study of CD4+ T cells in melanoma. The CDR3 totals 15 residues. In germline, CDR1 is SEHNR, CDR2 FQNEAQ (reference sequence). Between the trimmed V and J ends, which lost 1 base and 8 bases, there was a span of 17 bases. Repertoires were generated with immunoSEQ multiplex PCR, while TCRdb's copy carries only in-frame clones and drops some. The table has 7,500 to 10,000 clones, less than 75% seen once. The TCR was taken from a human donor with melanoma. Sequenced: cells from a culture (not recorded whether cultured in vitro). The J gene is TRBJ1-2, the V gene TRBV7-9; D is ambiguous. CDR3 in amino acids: CASSLGHPGSEGYTF. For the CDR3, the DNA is TGTGCCAGCAGCTTAGGGCATCCGGGATCGGAAGGCTACACCTTC.